This TCR beta chain was identified during a study of T cells in women clearing cervical HPV infection. At the level of the study: Controls' single incident HPV16 infection cleared within 12 months without precancer.

Measured with immunoSEQ multiplex PCR; TCRdb has only the in-frame clones, and not every one. In total, the table holds roughly 42,000 clones. Germline V gene lookup returns CDR1 DFQATT and CDR2 SNEGSKA (reference sequence). The CDR3 extends over 14 amino acids. V gave up 4 bases and J gave up 8 bases; unmatched junction bases: 9. About this clone itself: The CDR3 is cut off 3 residues early in the read; its end comes from the germline J gene.

Sequencing was performed on blood buffy coat. The sequence was collected from a woman between 18 and 75 years old with a cervical HPV16 infection that either progressed to CIN3+ or cleared (not recorded which). The rearrangement uses TRBV20-1 and TRBJ2-1, with 9 bases fitting TRBD2. The CDR3 protein is CSATVLAGDHEQFF. The CDR3 DNA, read in part, is TGCAGTGCTACAGTTTTAGCGGGAGACCATGAG.